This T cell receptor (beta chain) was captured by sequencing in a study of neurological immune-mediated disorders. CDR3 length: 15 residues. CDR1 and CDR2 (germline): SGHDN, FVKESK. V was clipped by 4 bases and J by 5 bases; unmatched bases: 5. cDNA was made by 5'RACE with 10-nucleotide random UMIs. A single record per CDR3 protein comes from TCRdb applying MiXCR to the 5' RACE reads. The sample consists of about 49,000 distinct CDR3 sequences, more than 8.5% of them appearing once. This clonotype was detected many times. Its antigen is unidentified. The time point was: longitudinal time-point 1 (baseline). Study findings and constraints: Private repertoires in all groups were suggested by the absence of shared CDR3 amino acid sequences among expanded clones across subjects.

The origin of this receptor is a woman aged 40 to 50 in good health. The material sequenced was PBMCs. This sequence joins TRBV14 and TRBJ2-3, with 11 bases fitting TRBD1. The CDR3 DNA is TGTGCCAGCAGCCCAGGGACAGGGGGTGGAGATACGCAGTATTTT. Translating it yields CASSPGTGGGDTQYF.